This T cell receptor (beta chain) was observed in a study of technical replicates of blood from a few donors. The CDR3 totals 13 residues. CDR1 is SGHAT and CDR2 is FQNNGV in the germline V gene. V was shortened by 4 bases and J by 5 bases, with 11 bases between the two germline ends. Measured with immunoSEQ multiplex PCR; TCRdb has only the in-frame clones, and not every one. The sample lists roughly 80,000 clones; 90% to 95% were seen once. V is TRBV11-2 and J is TRBJ1-1; D not resolved. The clonotype was recovered from a human donor in good health. Material: T cells isolated from PBMCs. CDR3: CASSSGVPTEAFF. The DNA for the CDR3 is TGTGCCAGCAGCTCAGGCGTCCCTACTGAAGCTTTCTTT.